The 7 T cell receptor beta chains below come from one sample, sequenced in a study of regulatory T cells in long-lasting Graves disease. The time point was: newly diagnosed GD, antithyroid drugs for less than 3 months. PBMC RNA served as the TCR library source. CDR3 regions were amplified by Arm-PCR using iRepertoire HTBI primers to build TCR beta libraries. MiXCR, applied by TCRdb to the multiplex PCR reads, yields one record per CDR3 protein. The sample lists approximately 560,000 distinct CDR3 sequences, 15% to 20% occurring once. This sample was also put to use in a study of T cells in Graves' hyperthyroidism and ophthalmopathy.

Sequences were derived from peripheral blood mononuclear cells (PBMCs), sampled at new diagnosis, from a patient treated with antithyroid drugs. All receptors derive from a young man with Graves disease.

This clonotype was counted ten times or more. The chain links TRBV12-3 or TRBV12-4 to TRBJ2-7, with D possibly being TRBD1 (7 bases). The CDR3 sequence is 18 residues long. V lost 3 bases and J 0 bases, leaving 21 bases between the germline ends. The CDR3 DNA is TGTGCCAGCAGTTTGGGAGGTCTATGGGACAGCAGCTCCTACGAGCAGTACTTC. Translation: CASSLGGLWDSSSYEQYF.

This clonotype has more than one count but fewer than ten. The chain links TRBV30 to TRBJ1-1; D ambiguous. Germline V gene sequence: CDR1 GTSNPN, CDR2 SVGIG (reference sequence). Trimming stripped 2 bases from V and 0 bases from J, with 4 bases between. The CDR3 has 12 amino acids. The CDR3 is CAWSWMNTEAFF. The CDR3 DNA follows: TGTGCCTGGAGTTGGATGAACACTGAAGCTTTCTTT.

At least ten counts were recorded for this clonotype. The V gene is TRBV2, the J gene TRBJ1-5; the D is unclear. The germline V gene has CDR1 SNHLY and CDR2 FYNNEI. The V end was cut by 7 bases, the J end by 2 bases, with 15 bases between. The CDR3 spans 15 residues. CDR3 loop: CASKEEGKGNQPQHF. CDR3 nucleotide sequence: TGTGCCAGCAAAGAGGAGGGTAAGGGCAATCAGCCCCAGCATTTT.

This clonotype has ten or more counts. The CDR3 DNA reads as TGTGCCAGCAGCCAAGATCGGGGGGCCGGGGCTTTCTTT. This encodes CASSQDRGAGAFF. This chain links TRBV16 with TRBJ1-1; possible D gene TRBD1, 6 bases. This CDR3 contains 13 residues. V shed 2 bases and J shed 11 bases, with 15 bases lying between them. Germline lookup yields CDR1 KGHSY and CDR2 FQNENV.

This clonotype was recorded once. The chain uses TRBV6-5 and TRBJ1-2; D is uncertain. The CDR3 totals 15 residues. Trimming cost V 1 base and J 2 bases, with 11 bases left between them. CDR1 and CDR2 from the germline V gene are MNHEY and SVGAGI. CDR3 nucleotides: TGTGCCAGCAGTTACTTGGGCAACGGCAACTATGGCTACACCTTC. This gives the protein CASSYLGNGNYGYTF.

The chain has TRBV19 and TRBJ1-2, with a weak D call TRBD1 (6 bases). Germline V gives CDR1 LNHDA, CDR2 SQIVND (reference sequence). V was pared by 5 bases and J by 6 bases, with 10 bases between. The CDR3 consists of 12 residues. CDR3 loop: CASSVYRDGYTF. The CDR3 bases are TGTGCCAGTAGTGTGTACAGGGATGGCTACACCTTC. The full variable domain, completed using reference TRBV19 and TRBJ1-2, is DGGITQSPKYLFRKEGQNVTLSCEQNLNHDAMYWYRQDPGQGLRLIYYSQIVNDFQKGDIAEGYSVSREKKESFPLTVTSAQKNPTAFYLCASSVYRDGYTFGSGTRLTVV.

This clonotype was recorded at least ten times. Germline is not matched at one junction end, which may reflect a read error. The rearrangement uses TRBV7-7 and TRBJ2-7; 8 nucleotides align to TRBD2. Germline-derived CDR1 and CDR2 are SSHAT and FNYEAQ (reference sequence). CDR3 length: 14 residues. The chain's CDR3 is CASSPGLEGGEQYF. For the CDR3, the DNA is TGTGCTAGCAGCCCGGGACTAGAAGGGGGCGAGCAGTACTTC. Complete variable domain (other parts from reference TRBV7-7 and TRBJ2-7): GAGVSQSPRYKVTKRGQDVTLRCDPISSHATLYWYQQALGQGPEFLTYFNYEAQPDKSGLPSDRFSAERPEGSISTLTIQRTEQRDSAMYRCASSPGLEGGEQYFGPGTRLTVT.